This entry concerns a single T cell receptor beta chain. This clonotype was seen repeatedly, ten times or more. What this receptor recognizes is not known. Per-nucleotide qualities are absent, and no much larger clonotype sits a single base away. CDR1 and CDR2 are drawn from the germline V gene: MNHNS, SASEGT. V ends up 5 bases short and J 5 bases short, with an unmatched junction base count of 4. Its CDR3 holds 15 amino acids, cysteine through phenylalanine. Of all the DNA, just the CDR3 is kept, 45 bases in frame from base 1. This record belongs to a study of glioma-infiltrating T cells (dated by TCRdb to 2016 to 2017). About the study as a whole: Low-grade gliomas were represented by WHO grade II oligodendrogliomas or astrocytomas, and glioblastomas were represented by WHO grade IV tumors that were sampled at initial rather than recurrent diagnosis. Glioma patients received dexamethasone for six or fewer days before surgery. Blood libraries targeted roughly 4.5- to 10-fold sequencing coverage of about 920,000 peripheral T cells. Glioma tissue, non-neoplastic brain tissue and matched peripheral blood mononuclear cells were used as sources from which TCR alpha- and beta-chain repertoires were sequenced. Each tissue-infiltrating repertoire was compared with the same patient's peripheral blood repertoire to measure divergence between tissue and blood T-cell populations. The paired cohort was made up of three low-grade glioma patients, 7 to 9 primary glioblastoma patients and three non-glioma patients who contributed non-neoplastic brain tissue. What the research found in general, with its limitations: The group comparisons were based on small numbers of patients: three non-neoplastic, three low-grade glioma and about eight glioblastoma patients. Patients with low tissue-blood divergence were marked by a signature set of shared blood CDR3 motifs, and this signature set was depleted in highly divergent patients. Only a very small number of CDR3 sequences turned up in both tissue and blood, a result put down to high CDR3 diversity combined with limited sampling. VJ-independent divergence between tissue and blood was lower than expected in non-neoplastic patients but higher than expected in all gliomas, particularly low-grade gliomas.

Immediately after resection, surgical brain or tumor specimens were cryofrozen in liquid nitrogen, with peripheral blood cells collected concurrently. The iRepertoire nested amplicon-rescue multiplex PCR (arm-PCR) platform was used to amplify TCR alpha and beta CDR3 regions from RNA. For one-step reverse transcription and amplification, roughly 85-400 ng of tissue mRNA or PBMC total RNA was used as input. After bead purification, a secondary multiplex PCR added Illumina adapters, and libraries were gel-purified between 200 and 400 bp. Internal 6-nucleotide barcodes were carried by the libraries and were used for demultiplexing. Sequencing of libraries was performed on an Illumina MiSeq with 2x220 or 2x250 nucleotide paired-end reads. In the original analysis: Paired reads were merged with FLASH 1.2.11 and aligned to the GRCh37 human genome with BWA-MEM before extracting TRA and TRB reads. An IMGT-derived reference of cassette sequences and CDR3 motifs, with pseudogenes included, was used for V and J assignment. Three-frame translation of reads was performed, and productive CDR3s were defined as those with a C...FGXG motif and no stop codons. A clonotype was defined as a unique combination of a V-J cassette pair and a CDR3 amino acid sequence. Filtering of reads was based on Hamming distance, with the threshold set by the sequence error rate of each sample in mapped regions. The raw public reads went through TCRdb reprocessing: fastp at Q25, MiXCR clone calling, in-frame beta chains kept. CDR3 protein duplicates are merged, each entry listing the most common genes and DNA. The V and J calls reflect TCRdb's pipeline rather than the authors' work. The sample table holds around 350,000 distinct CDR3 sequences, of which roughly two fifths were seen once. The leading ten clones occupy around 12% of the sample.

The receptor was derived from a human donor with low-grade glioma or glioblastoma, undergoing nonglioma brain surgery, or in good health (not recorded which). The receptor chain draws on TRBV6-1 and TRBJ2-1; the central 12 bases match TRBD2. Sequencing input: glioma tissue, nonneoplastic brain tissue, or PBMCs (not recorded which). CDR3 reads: CASSPTSGRDNEQFF. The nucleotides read TGTGCCAGCAGTCCGACTAGCGGGAGAGACAATGAGCAGTTCTTC.